Shown below are 24 T cell receptor beta chains from a single sample sequenced in a study of cytomegalovirus exposure and HLA in healthy donors. Produced via immunoSEQ multiplex PCR; TCRdb's table is partial and in-frame only. The table lists fewer than 200,000 clones, about 89% of them singletons. Sequences were obtained from PBMCs. The receptor set was obtained from a woman aged 18-30 years in good health and CMV-seropositive.

This clone turned up a few times. V and J are TRBV4-1 and TRBJ2-7, with TRBD1 matching over 7 bases. The ends lost 3 bases at V and 5 bases at J; junction bases unmatched: 4. The CDR3 loop spans 13 amino acids. CDR1 is MGHRA and CDR2 is YSYEKL in the germline V gene. CDR3 protein: CASSHPDRDEQYF. The CDR3 DNA reads as TGCGCCAGCAGCCACCCCGACAGGGACGAGCAGTACTTC.

This chain joins TRBV7-9 and TRBJ2-1; possible D gene TRBD1, 5 bases. The CDR3 covers 15 residues. V dropped 7 bases and J dropped 4 bases, with 17 bases sitting between them. Germline CDR1 is SEHNR and CDR2 is FQNEAQ (reference sequence). Here the CDR3 reads CASTVPQDNYNEQFF. CDR3 coding DNA: TGTGCCAGCACCGTCCCCCAGGACAATTACAATGAGCAGTTCTTC.

This chain uses TRBV9 with TRBJ2-5, with D possibly being TRBD1 (6 bases). CDR1 SGDLS and CDR2 YYNGEE come from the germline V gene. With 3 bases removed from V and 4 bases from J, the gap between germline ends came to 13 bases. There are 14 residues in the CDR3. CDR3 sequence (DNA): TGTGCCAGCAGCGCCGAAGGGGGACCAGAGACCCAGTACTTC. Protein product: CASSAEGGPETQYF.

The rearrangement joins TRBV11-2 to TRBJ2-7; a possible D gene is TRBD1 (5 bases). Trimming removed 2 bases at V and 1 base at J, with 9 bases between. Looked up from germline, CDR1 is SGHAT and CDR2 is FQNNGV. The CDR3 covers 14 residues. This chain's CDR3 is CASSLYDSSYEQYF. The CDR3 bases are TGTGCCAGCAGCTTATACGACAGTTCCTACGAGCAGTACTTC.

The chain recombines TRBV18 with TRBJ1-5, with D perhaps matching TRBD1 (6 bases). Trimming shortened V by 2 bases and J by 4 bases, and 15 bases separated the two germline ends. Germline V CDR1 and CDR2: KGHSH, LQKENI. CDR3 length: 16 residues. CDR3 in DNA: TGTGCCAGCTCACCAGGTCTACAGGGTCAAAATCAGCCCCAGCATTTT. Translating gives CASSPGLQGQNQPQHF. The entire variable domain, with the rest obtained from reference TRBV18 and TRBJ1-5, is as follows: NAGVMQNPRHLVRRRGQEARLRCSPMKGHSHVYWYRQLPEEGLKFMVYLQKENIIDESGMPKERFSAEFPKEGPSILRIQQVVRGDSAAYFCASSPGLQGQNQPQHFGDGTRLSIL.

A word on this clone: The junction departs from germline at one end; a sequencing error may be responsible. The J gene is TRBJ2-1, the V gene TRBV5-4; possibly TRBD2 for D (6 bases). The CDR3 extends over 14 amino acids. Germline V gives CDR1 SGHNT, CDR2 YYREEE (reference sequence). CDR3 sequence: CASSGGLSNNEQFF. CDR3 bases: TGTGCCAGCAGCGGGGGACTCTCCAACAATGAGCAGTTCTTC. Full variable domain (remainder filled in from reference TRBV5-4 and TRBJ2-1): ETGVTQSPTHLIKTRGQQVTLRCSSQSGHNTVSWYQQALGQGPQFIFQYYREEENGRGNFPPRFSGLQFPNYSSELNVNALELDDSALYLCASSGGLSNNEQFFGPGTRLTVL.

The chain has TRBV7-9 and TRBJ2-3; the match to TRBD2 covers 12 bases. V trimming: 0 bases; J trimming: 6 bases; junction bases outside the gene matches: 7. This CDR3 has 17 residues. Germline values: CDR1 SEHNR, CDR2 FQNEAQ (reference sequence). CDR3 DNA: TGTGCCAGCAGCTTAGCCTCCCGGACTAGCGGGGACGATACGCAGTATTTT. Translated: CASSLASRTSGDDTQYF.

The chain has TRBV7-9 and TRBJ1-5; D perhaps matches TRBD1 (5 bases). Germline CDR1 and CDR2: SEHNR and FQNEAQ (reference sequence). CDR3 length equals 14 residues. V gave up 3 bases and J gave up 7 bases, with 13 bases separating them. The CDR3 here is CASSLGGRGQPQHF. The CDR3 bases are TGTGCCAGCAGCTTGGGAGGGAGGGGACAGCCCCAGCATTTT.

In this sample, this clone turned up a few times. The rearrangement links TRBV28 to TRBJ2-7; 9 bases map to TRBD2. This CDR3 has 14 amino acids. V trimming: 5 bases; J trimming: 6 bases; junction bases outside the gene matches: 8. CDR1 MDHEN and CDR2 SYDVKM come from the germline V gene. Here the CDR3 reads CASSPPTSGPEQYF. In DNA, the CDR3 is TGTGCCAGCAGTCCGCCGACTAGCGGCCCCGAGCAGTACTTC.

This chain joins TRBV25-1 and TRBJ2-3; D unresolved. The V gene lost 4 bases and the J gene lost 2 bases, with 4 bases spanning the gap. The CDR3 has 12 amino acids. The germline V gene has CDR1 MGHDK and CDR2 SYGVNS. The CDR3 spells CASSVITDTQYF. In DNA form, the CDR3 reads TGTGCCAGCAGTGTTATCACAGATACGCAGTATTTT.

The chain has TRBV19 and TRBJ2-6; the match to TRBD1 covers 10 bases. The CDR3 has 20 residues. V was pared by 7 bases and J by 2 bases, with 17 bases of the junction left unmatched. Germline values: CDR1 LNHDA, CDR2 SQIVND (reference sequence). CDR3 region: CASKSGGPRQGAPGANVLTF. The CDR3 DNA reads as TGTGCCAGTAAATCAGGGGGCCCAAGACAGGGGGCACCTGGGGCCAACGTCCTGACTTTC.

The J gene is TRBJ2-7, the V gene TRBV5-1; 8 positions agree with TRBD2. The J segment lost 1 base and the V segment lost 1 base, leaving 4 bases of the junction unmatched. The CDR3 sequence is 15 residues long. Germline assignment: CDR1 SGHRS and CDR2 YFSETQ. The CDR3: CASSLSGGRSYEQYF. CDR3 bases: TGCGCCAGCAGCTTGTCGGGGGGGAGATCCTACGAGCAGTACTTC.

V usage is TRBV7-9 and J usage is TRBJ1-3, with D maybe TRBD1 (6 bases). V lost 1 base, J lost 4 bases, and 17 bases lay in between. The CDR3 has 17 residues. CDR1 SEHNR and CDR2 FQNEAQ come from the germline V gene (reference sequence). The CDR3 here is CASSLERFQGIGNTIYF. The CDR3 coding sequence is TGTGCCAGCAGCTTAGAACGGTTTCAGGGGATCGGAAACACCATATATTTT.

The chain recombines TRBV6-5 with TRBJ2-7, with 9 nucleotides matching TRBD2. Trimming took 0 bases from V and 2 from J; bases not matched to a gene: 2. This CDR3 is built from 15 residues. Germline CDR1 reads MNHEY; CDR2 reads SVGAGI. The CDR3 is CASSYSSSGTYEQYF. The CDR3 DNA reads TGTGCCAGCAGTTACTCCTCTAGCGGGACCTACGAGCAGTACTTC.

V gene TRBV5-1 combines with J gene TRBJ1-1; D is perhaps TRBD1 (6 bases). Germline CDR1 is SGHRS and CDR2 is YFSETQ. This CDR3 is built from 15 residues. Trimming pared 5 bases from V and 11 bases from J, leaving 25 bases between. Here the CDR3 DNA reads TGCGCCAGCAGTAGGGAAGGAGAAGGGGGAACTGGGGCTTTCTTT. Amino acid sequence: CASSREGEGGTGAFF. Full variable domain (outside the CDR3, taken from reference TRBV5-1 and TRBJ1-1): KAGVTQTPRYLIKTRGQQVTLSCSPISGHRSVSWYQQTPGQGLQFLFEYFSETQRNKGNFPGRFSGRQFSNSRSEMNVSTLELGDSALYLCASSREGEGGTGAFFGQGTRLTVV.

The V gene is TRBV5-1, the J gene TRBJ2-1, with 12 positions matching TRBD2. This CDR3 contains 18 residues. Germline V lookup: CDR1 SGHRS, CDR2 YFSETQ. With 4 bases clipped from V and 6 bases from J, the junction kept 14 bases outside the gene matches. The CDR3 loop reads CASSRLLAGGPPTNEQFF. CDR3 nucleotides: TGCGCCAGCAGCCGCCTTCTAGCGGGAGGGCCTCCGACCAATGAGCAGTTCTTC.

The chain employs TRBV5-1 and TRBJ2-1; D is perhaps TRBD2 (6 bases). CDR1 is SGHRS and CDR2 is YFSETQ in the germline V gene. The germline V and J ends were trimmed by 0 bases and 6 bases, with 22 bases remaining between them. The CDR3 loop spans 18 amino acids. The CDR3 bases are TGCGCCAGCAGCTTGGGACCCCGGGACTCCCCTGCCGGCAATGAGCAGTTCTTC. This encodes CASSLGPRDSPAGNEQFF.

V is TRBV30 and J is TRBJ2-7; maybe TRBD2 (6 bases). CDR3 length: 12 amino acids. Germline V gene lookup returns CDR1 GTSNPN and CDR2 SVGIG (reference sequence). V was clipped by 0 bases and J by 9 bases, with 12 bases between them. The CDR3 DNA is TGTGCCTGGAGTGTTAGTCAGGGAGGGCAGTACTTC. The encoded protein is CAWSVSQGGQYF. The full variable domain, in which reference TRBV30 and TRBJ2-7 provide the parts outside the CDR3, is SQTIHQWPATLVQPVGSPLSLECTVEGTSNPNLYWYRQAAGRGLQLLFYSVGIGQISSEVPQNLSASRPQDRQFILSSKKLLLSDSGFYLCAWSVSQGGQYFGPGTRLTVT.

The V call is TRBV2, the J call TRBJ2-3; TRBD2 matches at 10 bases. This CDR3 has 15 amino acids. CDR1 and CDR2 (germline): SNHLY, FYNNEI. V shed 6 bases and J 2 bases; nucleotides not matched to a gene: 5. DNA for the CDR3: TGTGCCAGCAGGACTAGCGGGTTTCACACAGATACGCAGTATTTT. Translated: CASRTSGFHTDTQYF.

The chain uses TRBV5-1 and TRBJ2-1; 9 nucleotides align to TRBD1. Per the germline V gene, CDR1 is SGHRS and CDR2 is YFSETQ. The trim removed 0 bases at V and 6 bases at J, leaving 13 bases unmatched. There are 18 residues in the CDR3. The CDR3, as DNA: TGCGCCAGCAGCTTGGTGGGACAGGGTAGGTTACAGACCAATGAGCAGTTCTTC. It is translated as CASSLVGQGRLQTNEQFF.

This chain uses TRBV13 with TRBJ2-3; TRBD2 agrees at 11 bases. Germline V lookup: CDR1 PRHDT, CDR2 FYEKMQ (reference sequence). J was trimmed by 4 bases and V by 0 bases; bases with no gene match: 12. The CDR3 consists of 19 residues. The CDR3 loop is CASSLGSTSGGRRADTQYF. The CDR3 DNA reads TGTGCCAGCAGCTTAGGGTCAACTAGCGGGGGCCGGAGGGCAGATACGCAGTATTTT.

The chain combines TRBV14 with TRBJ2-1; D possibly corresponds to TRBD2 (5 bases). This CDR3 comprises 12 residues. CDR1 and CDR2 from the germline V gene are SGHDN and FVKESK. V was clipped by 2 bases and J by 9 bases, with 8 bases between them. The CDR3 DNA is TGTGCCAGCAGCCAACTAGCTATTGAGCAGTTCTTC. Its protein product is CASSQLAIEQFF.

The genes are TRBV11-2 and TRBJ2-5; a weak D match, TRBD1 (5 bases). Germline lookup yields CDR1 SGHAT and CDR2 FQNNGV. The V and J ends lost 1 base and 2 bases respectively, with 14 bases between them. The CDR3 contains 16 residues. The CDR3: CASSLGWGSDQETQYF. DNA for the CDR3: TGTGCCAGCAGCTTAGGCTGGGGCTCGGATCAAGAGACCCAGTACTTC.

The gene calls are TRBV19 and TRBJ1-6; D gene uncertain. CDR3 length: 14 residues. The germline V gene encodes CDR1 LNHDA and CDR2 SQIVND (reference sequence). Trimming stripped 4 bases from V and 6 bases from J, with 10 bases between. This CDR3 is CASSKAAFNSPLHF. Here the CDR3 DNA reads TGTGCCAGTAGTAAGGCGGCTTTTAATTCACCCCTCCACTTT. The whole variable domain, filled in from reference TRBV19 and TRBJ1-6, reads DGGITQSPKYLFRKEGQNVTLSCEQNLNHDAMYWYRQDPGQGLRLIYYSQIVNDFQKGDIAEGYSVSREKKESFPLTVTSAQKNPTAFYLCASSKAAFNSPLHFGNGTRLTVT.